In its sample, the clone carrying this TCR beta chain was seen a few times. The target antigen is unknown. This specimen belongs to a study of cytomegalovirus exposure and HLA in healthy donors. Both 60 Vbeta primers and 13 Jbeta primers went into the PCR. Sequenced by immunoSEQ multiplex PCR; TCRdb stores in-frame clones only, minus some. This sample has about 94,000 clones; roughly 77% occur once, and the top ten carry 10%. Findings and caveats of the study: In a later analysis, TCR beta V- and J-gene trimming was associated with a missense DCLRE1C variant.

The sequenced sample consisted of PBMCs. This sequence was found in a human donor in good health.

The CDR3 loop reads CSGTGGYGYTF. In nucleotides, the CDR3 is TGCAGCGGTACAGGGGGCTATGGCTACACCTTC. The chain is built from TRBV29-1 and TRBJ1-2; 8 positions match TRBD1. CDR1 and CDR2 from the germline V gene are SQVTM and ANQGSEA. This CDR3 is 11 amino acids long. Losses at the gene ends were 7 bases for V and 4 bases for J; bases not matched to a gene: 2.